In its sample, the clone carrying this T cell receptor beta chain was seen once. Antigen specificity is unknown. A junction boundary mismatches the germline segment, possibly from a read error. Germline V gene data show CDR1 as GTSNPN and CDR2 as SVGIG (reference sequence). CDR3 size: 15 residues. RNA was extracted from bulk tissue without any cell sorting. The normal lung tissue was taken more than 3 cm from the tumor edge. The source of the sample is a study of tumor and adjacent non-tumor tissue in lung cancer. On the study more broadly: The cohort had 12 to 13 adenocarcinoma, 2 squamous cell and 1 small cell patients. Aged roughly 30 to 76 years, patients included about 11 men and roughly 5 women with stage I to III disease. Findings and caveats of the study: Compared with tumor, normal lung showed significantly lower TCR diversity. Top 100 clones took a larger repertoire share in normal lung.

Three rounds of nested PCR, following a modified ARM-PCR protocol, produced the TCRbeta library. TCRdb reprocessed the multiplex PCR reads via MiXCR and lists one record per CDR3 protein. The data show 80,000 or so distinct CDR3 sequences, approximately 78% seen once. This TCR was recovered from a man aged 55 to 69 with non-small cell lung cancer. The rearrangement uses TRBV30 and TRBJ2-6; a weak D match, TRBD1 (5 bases). Sequencing used distant non-tumor lung tissue. This chain's CDR3 is CAWSLPNSGANLLTF. CDR3 nucleotides: TGTGCCTGGAGCCTACCGAACTCTGGGGCCAACCTCCTGACTTTC.